Presented here are 30 T cell receptor beta chains from one specimen sequenced in a study of CD8 T cells in ankylosing spondylitis listed by TCRdb under 2017. The library was generated by 5' RACE. The data were produced on an Illumina HiSeq 2500. TCRdb redid the processing of the public reads, applying fastp at Q25 and MiXCR, and retained in-frame beta chains. Rows with a matching CDR3 protein are joined into one entry that keeps the most common DNA and genes. The sample table contains 150,000 to 200,000 distinct CDR3 sequences; only one count was recorded for roughly 10% of them. The biggest ten clones account for almost 30% of the sample. Sequencing used blood, either unsorted or a sorted T cell fraction (not recorded which). The receptors originated from a male donor with ankylosing spondylitis or in good health (not recorded which).

Ten or more counts support this clonotype. The chain carries TRBV7-6 and TRBJ2-7; D is unresolved. The CDR3 consists of 13 residues. Germline assignment: CDR1 SGHVS and CDR2 FNYEAQ. Trimming cost V 4 bases and J 1 base, with 8 bases left between them. The CDR3 DNA follows: TGTGCCAGCAGCTCTGACGGATCCTACGAGCAGTACTTC. Translating gives CASSSDGSYEQYF. Variable domain in full (rest from reference TRBV7-6 and TRBJ2-7): GAGVSQSPRYKVTKRGQDVALRCDPISGHVSLYWYRQALGQGPEFLTYFNYEAQQDKSGLPNDRFSAERPEGSISTLTIQRTEQRDSAMYRCASSSDGSYEQYFGPGTRLTVT.

This clonotype was recorded many times. The rearrangement joins TRBV12-3 or TRBV12-4 to TRBJ2-2; D is unclear. The CDR3 is 13 residues long. V was cut by 7 bases and J by 4 bases, with 10 bases left in between. The CDR3 DNA reads TGTGCCAGCACCTCCAGTCTCACCGGGGAGCTGTTTTTT. Its protein product is CASTSSLTGELFF.

This clonotype was counted only a few times. The V and J genes are TRBV7-9 and TRBJ2-5; tentatively, D is TRBD1 (5 bases). The ends were cut back, 1 base at V and 3 bases at J, with 12 bases in the middle. The germline V gene encodes CDR1 SEHNR and CDR2 FQNEAQ (reference sequence). The CDR3 contains 15 residues. In DNA, the CDR3 is TGTGCCAGCAGCTTAGAGGGGAACAGTAAAGAGACCCAGTACTTC. This sequence encodes CASSLEGNSKETQYF.

In its sample, this clonotype was seen a few times. V gene TRBV7-2 combines with J gene TRBJ1-4, with D perhaps TRBD1 (6 bases). Germline V lookup: CDR1 SGHTA, CDR2 FQGNSA. The CDR3 has 15 residues. Trimming shortened V by 5 bases and J by 4 bases, and 14 bases separated the two germline ends. This chain's CDR3 is CASSPGGAGNEKLFF. In DNA, the CDR3 is TGTGCCAGCAGCCCGGGGGGGGCTGGTAATGAAAAACTGTTTTTT.

This clonotype was observed at least ten times. This sequence joins TRBV7-2 and TRBJ2-3, with a weak D call TRBD1 (5 bases). Germline V CDR1 and CDR2: SGHTA, FQGNSA. CDR3 length: 14 residues. The V and J ends lost 3 bases and 6 bases respectively, with 13 bases between them. In DNA form, the CDR3 reads TGTGCCAGCAGCTTGGGGCTAGAAAGCGATACGCAGTATTTT. Its translation: CASSLGLESDTQYF. Full variable domain (rest looked up from reference TRBV7-2 and TRBJ2-3): GAGVSQSPSNKVTEKGKDVELRCDPISGHTALYWYRQSLGQGLEFLIYFQGNSAPDKSGLPSDRFSAERTGGSVSTLTIQRTQQEDSAVYLCASSLGLESDTQYFGPGTRLTVL.

This clonotype was observed a handful of times. The J gene is TRBJ2-5, the V gene TRBV11-2; possibly TRBD1 for D (6 bases). CDR3 length: 14 amino acids. From germline, CDR1 is SGHAT and CDR2 FQNNGV. The V end lost 5 bases, the J end lost 5 bases, and 15 bases lay between the germline ends. CDR3 protein: CASSDRGGIETQYF. CDR3 DNA: TGTGCCAGCAGCGACAGAGGGGGAATCGAGACCCAGTACTTC.

This clonotype was recorded a few times. V usage is TRBV29-1 and J usage is TRBJ2-1; D tentatively reads TRBD1 or TRBD2 (5 bases each). With 3 bases removed from V and 6 bases from J, the gap between germline ends came to 9 bases. CDR3 length: 12 amino acids. CDR1 is SQVTM, CDR2 ANQGSEA, per germline. The CDR3 is CSVDRGVNEQFF. The CDR3 DNA is TGCAGCGTTGATAGGGGAGTCAATGAGCAGTTCTTC.

This clonotype was seen repeatedly, ten times or more. The gene calls are TRBV5-5 and TRBJ2-4, with 11 bases that match TRBD2. The CDR3 contains 14 residues. V shed 3 bases and J 6 bases; nucleotides not matched to a gene: 2. Germline CDR1 and CDR2: SGHKS and YYEKEE (reference sequence). The CDR3 bases are TGTGCCAGCAGCTCTACTAGCGGGAGAAACATTCAGTACTTC. This gives the protein CASSSTSGRNIQYF.

This clonotype was picked up many times. This chain links TRBV5-1 with TRBJ2-5; 11 positions match TRBD2. The germline CDR1 and CDR2 sequences are SGHRS and YFSETQ. The CDR3 contains 17 residues. Trimming took 2 bases from V and 3 from J; bases not matched to a gene: 9. The CDR3 nucleotides read TGCGCCAGCAGCTTACTAGCGGGGGATCCTGTAGAAGAGACCCAGTACTTC. Its protein product is CASSLLAGDPVEETQYF.

At least ten counts were recorded for this clonotype. This CDR3 reads CATSRNLARETQYF. As DNA, the CDR3 is TGTGCCACCAGCAGGAACCTAGCCCGGGAGACCCAGTACTTC. V is TRBV15 and J is TRBJ2-5; possible D gene TRBD2, 5 bases. Trimming left V 3 bases short and J 5 bases short, with 13 bases between. This CDR3 is 14 amino acids long. Germline values: CDR1 LNHNV, CDR2 YYDKDF (reference sequence).

This clonotype was counted a single time. This chain joins TRBV3-1 and TRBJ2-1, with 13 nucleotides matching TRBD2. CDR1 and CDR2 from the germline V gene are LGHDT and YNNKEL (reference sequence). Trimming took 1 base from V and 5 from J; bases not matched to a gene: 5. This CDR3 has 17 amino acids. CDR3 DNA sequence: TGTGCCAGCAGCCAAGTCGGGACTAGCGGGGCTAACAATGAGCAGTTCTTC. It encodes CASSQVGTSGANNEQFF.

This clonotype appeared a single time. The V and J genes are TRBV7-9 and TRBJ1-1; 8 nucleotides align to TRBD1. Germline values: CDR1 SEHNR, CDR2 FQNEAQ (reference sequence). The CDR3 runs to 14 residues. J gave up 5 bases and V 5 bases, and 7 bases lay outside the gene matches. The CDR3 is CASSRTGKGTEAFF. CDR3 coding DNA: TGTGCCAGCAGCCGGACAGGGAAGGGTACTGAAGCTTTCTTT.

This clonotype was counted a few times. V is TRBV12-3 or TRBV12-4 and J is TRBJ2-7; 11 bases line up with TRBD2. The J segment lost 3 bases and the V segment lost 3 bases, leaving 7 bases of the junction unmatched. CDR3 length: 16 amino acids. The CDR3 region has the DNA TGTGCCAGCAGTTTTACATCTAGCGGGGGGTACTACGAGCAGTACTTC. It translates to CASSFTSSGGYYEQYF.

The rearrangement uses TRBV7-9 and TRBJ1-4; weak D call: TRBD1 (5 bases). The CDR3 contains 17 residues. V gave up 4 bases and J gave up 0 bases, with 15 bases separating them. The V gene's germline CDR1 is SEHNR and CDR2 FQNEAQ (reference sequence). CDR3 sequence (DNA): TGTGCCAGCAGCTCGACGGGGCTACCGTCAACTAATGAAAAACTGTTTTTT. Amino acid sequence: CASSSTGLPSTNEKLFF.

This clonotype has a count of ten or more. The chain has TRBV5-1 and TRBJ1-4; no definite D call. Trimming took off 4 bases at V and 7 bases at J, with 11 bases between the two ends. The CDR3 loop spans 13 amino acids. CDR1 is SGHRS and CDR2 is YFSETQ in the germline V gene. In DNA, the CDR3 is TGCGCCAGCAGCCCAGAGGTTGGTGAAAAACTGTTTTTT. Its protein product is CASSPEVGEKLFF.

This clonotype was found many times. The genes are TRBV27 and TRBJ2-2, with 9 bases that match TRBD2. With 3 bases clipped from V and 4 bases from J, the junction kept 9 bases outside the gene matches. The CDR3 length is 17 residues. Germline V lookup: CDR1 MNHEY, CDR2 SMNVEV (reference sequence). CDR3 DNA sequence: TGTGCCAGCAGTTTTTGGGGCGCTAGCGGGACCACCGGGGAGCTGTTTTTT. Its protein is CASSFWGASGTTGELFF.

This clonotype was seen many times. The chain links TRBV20-1 to TRBJ1-5; D is unresolved. Germline CDR1 is DFQATT and CDR2 is SNEGSKA (reference sequence). Trimming left V 0 bases short and J 3 bases short, with 15 bases between. CDR3 length equals 16 residues. CDR3 region: CSARDLKRAFNQPQHF. Written as DNA, the CDR3 is TGCAGTGCTAGAGATCTTAAGCGGGCGTTCAATCAGCCCCAGCATTTT.

This clonotype occurred many times. The chain joins TRBV6-2 or TRBV6-3 to TRBJ2-5; D gene unclear. This CDR3 contains 14 residues. V was trimmed by 6 bases and J by 9 bases, leaving 20 bases between them. From germline, CDR1 is MNHEY and CDR2 SVGEGT. CDR3 amino acids: CASSPRVRLESQYF. The DNA of the CDR3 is TGTGCCAGCAGCCCCCGGGTGAGACTGGAATCCCAGTACTTC.

The chain uses TRBV11-3 and TRBJ2-3, with D uncertain. Germline-derived CDR1 and CDR2 are SGHNT and YENEEA. There are 16 residues in the CDR3. Trimming took off 0 bases at V and 4 bases at J, with 14 bases between the two ends. In DNA, the CDR3 is TGTGCCAGCAGCTTAGACGGGTCAGTGAACGCAGATACGCAGTATTTT. Its translation is CASSLDGSVNADTQYF. The whole variable domain, remainder taken from reference TRBV11-3 and TRBJ2-3, is EAGVVQSPRYKIIEKKQPVAFWCNPISGHNTLYWYLQNLGQGPELLIRYENEEAVDDSQLPKDRFSAERLKGVDSTLKIQPAELGDSAVYLCASSLDGSVNADTQYFGPGTRLTVL.

This clonotype was found a few times. V is TRBV20-1 and J is TRBJ1-5; maybe TRBD1 (5 bases). With 5 bases removed from V and 1 base from J, the gap between germline ends came to 15 bases. CDR3 length: 15 amino acids. From germline, CDR1 is DFQATT and CDR2 SNEGSKA (reference sequence). The chain's CDR3 is CSAEGMGGSNQPQHF. In nucleotides, the CDR3 is TGCAGTGCTGAGGGCATGGGGGGGAGCAATCAGCCCCAGCATTTT.

This clonotype occurred a few times. The rearrangement links TRBV20-1 to TRBJ2-5; 7 nucleotides align to TRBD2. J lost 4 bases, V lost 6 bases, and 11 bases had no gene match. In germline, CDR1 is DFQATT, CDR2 SNEGSKA (reference sequence). The length of the CDR3 is 14 residues. In DNA, the CDR3 is TGCAGTGCGTTCGGGACGGGGGGAATAGAGACCCAGTACTTC. Its protein product is CSAFGTGGIETQYF.

This clonotype showed up many times. The chain employs TRBV20-1 and TRBJ2-7; 7 bases are shared with TRBD1. The CDR3 is made up of 13 amino acids. Germline assignment: CDR1 DFQATT and CDR2 SNEGSKA (reference sequence). J was trimmed by 2 bases and V by 4 bases; bases with no gene match: 5. CDR3 sequence: CSAKSTGPYEQYF. In DNA, the CDR3 is TGCAGTGCTAAATCGACAGGGCCCTACGAGCAGTACTTC.

There are a few counts of this clonotype. This rearrangement joins TRBV7-2 to TRBJ2-5, with a tentative D call TRBD2 (5 bases). The germline CDR1 and CDR2 sequences are SGHTA and FQGNSA. CDR3 length equals 15 residues. The V end lost 0 bases, the J end lost 5 bases, and 13 bases lay between the germline ends. The CDR3 region is CASSLAASSSETQYF. The CDR3 DNA reads as TGTGCCAGCAGCTTAGCAGCTTCTAGCTCGGAGACCCAGTACTTC.

This clonotype was detected many times. The chain uses TRBV24-1 and TRBJ2-3, with D hard to call. Germline V gene lookup returns CDR1 KGHDR and CDR2 SFDVKD. V lost 5 bases to trimming and J lost 3 bases, with 8 bases between them. This CDR3 is 13 amino acids long. CDR3 loop: CATSGTPTDTQYF. The CDR3 DNA reads TGTGCCACCAGTGGGACCCCAACAGATACGCAGTATTTT.

This clonotype was seen many times. The chain employs TRBV13 and TRBJ2-7, with TRBD1 identical over 7 bases. Per the germline V gene, CDR1 is PRHDT and CDR2 is FYEKMQ (reference sequence). V dropped 0 bases and J dropped 4; count of bases not matched to a gene: 12. The CDR3 extends over 17 amino acids. CDR3 amino acids: CASSLGQRSQGLYEQYF. CDR3 sequence (DNA): TGTGCCAGCAGCTTAGGCCAAAGGTCACAGGGGTTATACGAGCAGTACTTC.

This clonotype came up many times. The V gene is TRBV2, the J gene TRBJ1-1, with D tentatively TRBD1 (5 bases). V dropped 7 bases and J dropped 1 base, with 10 bases sitting between them. There are 13 residues in the CDR3. Germline V gene data show CDR1 as SNHLY and CDR2 as FYNNEI. CDR3 loop: CASKAGRNTEAFF. The CDR3 DNA reads TGTGCCAGCAAGGCAGGGAGGAACACTGAAGCTTTCTTT.

This clonotype was found many times. The CDR3 region is CASSLDTSGRGNNEQFF. DNA of the CDR3: TGCGCCAGCAGCTTGGATACTAGCGGGAGAGGAAACAATGAGCAGTTCTTC. The chain links TRBV5-1 to TRBJ2-1; 11 nucleotides align to TRBD2. This CDR3 contains 17 residues. CDR1 and CDR2 (germline): SGHRS, YFSETQ. Losses at the gene ends were 0 bases for V and 5 bases for J; bases not matched to a gene: 7.

The rearrangement links TRBV7-2 to TRBJ2-5, with D tentatively TRBD1 (5 bases). V was shortened by 4 bases and J by 5 bases, with 23 bases between the two germline ends. The CDR3 loop spans 17 amino acids. CDR1 SGHTA and CDR2 FQGNSA come from the germline V gene. The CDR3 nucleotides read TGTGCCAGCAGCTCACTCATTAGACAGCTGAATCGGGAGACCCAGTACTTC. This codes for CASSSLIRQLNRETQYF.

This clonotype was counted at least ten times. Here the CDR3 DNA reads TGCGCCAGCAGTTGGGCGGGGGGCGAGCTCAATGAGCAGTTCTTC. It translates to CASSWAGGELNEQFF. This chain joins TRBV5-1 and TRBJ2-1, with 8 bases lining up with TRBD2. There are 15 residues in the CDR3. CDR1 and CDR2 from the germline V gene are SGHRS and YFSETQ. V was clipped by 5 bases and J by 6 bases; unmatched bases: 10.

There are many counts of this clonotype. This chain joins TRBV15 and TRBJ2-1, with D perhaps matching TRBD1 or TRBD2 (5 bases each). The CDR3 contains 15 residues. Germline V lookup: CDR1 LNHNV, CDR2 YYDKDF (reference sequence). The V and J ends lost 3 bases and 5 bases respectively, with 14 bases between them. DNA of the CDR3: TGTGCCACCAGCAGTGGTGGGGACCTCCACAATGAGCAGTTCTTC. Translation gives CATSSGGDLHNEQFF.